This T cell receptor (beta chain) was recorded in a study of blood T cell repertoires in COVID-19. Researchers sorted participants into cohorts using their self-reported clinical history. The CDR3 is made up of 14 amino acids. V lost 5 bases to trimming and J lost 3 bases; unmatched junction nucleotides: 4. The germline CDR1 and CDR2 sequences are SEHNR and FQNEAQ (reference sequence). Method: immunoSEQ multiplex PCR; TCRdb's copy keeps in-frame clones and lacks some. The data hold roughly 300,000 clones, with approximately 91% observed a single time. Input material: PBMCs or T cells enriched from blood (not recorded which). This TCR was sampled from a woman in her 40s with acute COVID-19. The chain combines TRBV7-9 with TRBJ1-5, with TRBD1 identical over 7 bases. CDR3 bases: TGTGCCAGCAGCCCGGACAGGTACAATCAGCCCCAGCATTTT. It is translated as CASSPDRYNQPQHF.